The 2 T cell receptor beta chains below all came from one sample that was sequenced in a study of OX40 agonist ivuxolimab in advanced cancers. Measured with immunoSEQ multiplex PCR; TCRdb has only the in-frame clones, and not every one. The profile shows 30,000 to 45,000 clones, more than 75% of them singletons. Sequenced material: CD4+ or CD8+ T cells sorted from blood, taken in a trial of the OX40 agonist ivuxolimab. The source is an adult with an advanced solid tumor such as melanoma, head and neck, liver or kidney cancer.

The V call is TRBV9, the J call TRBJ2-5; a weak D match, TRBD1 (6 bases). The CDR3 is made up of 13 amino acids. Germline V lookup: CDR1 SGDLS, CDR2 YYNGEE. Between the trimmed V and J ends, which lost 0 bases and 3 bases, there was a span of 6 bases. Written as DNA, the CDR3 is TGTGCCAGCAGCGTAGACAGGGAAGAGACCCAGTACTTC. It is translated as CASSVDREETQYF.

This clone was detected a few times. V gene TRBV7-5 combines with J gene TRBJ2-7. TRBV7-5 is a documented pseudogene. The CDR3 totals 19 residues. In nucleotides, the CDR3 is TGTGTCAGAAGCTTAGCGAACAGGGGGACTAGTAGAAGAACCTACGAGCAGTACTTC. As protein: CVRSLANRGTSRRTYEQYF.